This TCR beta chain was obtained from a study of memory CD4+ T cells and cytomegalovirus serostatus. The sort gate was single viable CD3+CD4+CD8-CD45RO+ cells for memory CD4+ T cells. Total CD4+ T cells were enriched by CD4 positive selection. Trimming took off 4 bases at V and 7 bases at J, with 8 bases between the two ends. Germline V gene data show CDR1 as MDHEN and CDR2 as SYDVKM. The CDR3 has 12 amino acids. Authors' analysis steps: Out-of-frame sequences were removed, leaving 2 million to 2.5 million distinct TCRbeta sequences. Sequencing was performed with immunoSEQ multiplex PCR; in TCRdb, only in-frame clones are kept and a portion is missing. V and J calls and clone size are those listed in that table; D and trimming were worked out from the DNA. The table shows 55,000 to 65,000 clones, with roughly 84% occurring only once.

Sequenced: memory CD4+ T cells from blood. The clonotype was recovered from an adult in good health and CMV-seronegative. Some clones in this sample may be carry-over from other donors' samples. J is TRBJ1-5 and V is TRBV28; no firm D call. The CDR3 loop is CASSSRQQPQHF. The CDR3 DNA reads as TGTGCCAGCAGTTCCAGGCAGCAGCCCCAGCATTTT.